This T cell receptor beta chain was captured by sequencing in a study of OX40 agonist ivuxolimab in advanced cancers. Here immunoSEQ multiplex PCR was the method, and the copy in TCRdb shows in-frame clones only, minus some. The table has approximately 74,000 clones, 82% seen once; the top ten hold around 5.1%. Sequenced material: CD4+ or CD8+ T cells sorted from blood, taken in a trial of the OX40 agonist ivuxolimab. The receptor was derived from an adult with an advanced solid tumor such as melanoma, head and neck, liver or kidney cancer.

CDR3 residues: CASSPRPRAEQYF. Written as DNA, the CDR3 is TGTGCCAGCTCCCCCCGTCCGAGGGCCGAGCAGTACTTC. The chain is built from TRBV18 and TRBJ2-7, with a tentative D call TRBD2 (5 bases). The CDR3 sequence is 13 residues long. The germline V and J ends were trimmed by 6 bases and 6 bases, with 15 bases remaining between them. CDR1 is KGHSH, CDR2 LQKENI, per germline.